This TCR beta chain was captured by sequencing in a study of blood T cell repertoires in COVID-19. Background on the study: The origin of the acute and convalescent COVID-19 samples was the United States, Italy and Spain. The cDNA or gDNA used as material had been derived from T cells, B-cell-depleted T cells, or PBMCs.

Seattle cases were enrolled at active infection and followed longitudinally. In the authors' methods: Cell counts per sample came from amplifying reference gene primers. Some clones are missing from TCRdb's copy, which holds only in-frame ones; the method was immunoSEQ multiplex PCR. V and J calls and clone size are those listed in that table; D and trimming were worked out from the DNA. This table has tens of thousands of clones, more than 80% appearing once. CDR1 is GTSNPN, CDR2 SVGIG, per germline (reference sequence). Trimming cost V 1 base and J 4 bases, with 14 bases left between them. CDR3 length equals 15 residues.

The chain recombines TRBV30 with TRBJ2-1, with a possible D match to TRBD2 (5 bases). Sequencing was done on a sample of peripheral blood. The receptor's source is an elderly man with COVID-19, enrolled during active disease. The CDR3 sequence is CAWSGAGAGYNEQFF. CDR3 sequence (DNA): TGTGCCTGGAGTGGGGCGGGCGCCGGGTACAATGAGCAGTTCTTC.